This TCR beta chain was obtained from a study of T-cell reconstitution after alpha-beta-depleted transplantation in children. TCRbeta library construction was performed incorporating unique molecular identifiers. Via MiXCR, TCRdb re-called the PCR reads, giving one row per CDR3 protein. The top ten hold roughly 5.5% of the sample, which has 400,000 to 500,000 distinct CDR3 sequences, approximately 11% seen once. Germline CDR1 is MNHEY and CDR2 is SMNVEV (reference sequence). After removal of 6 bases from V and 3 bases from J, the junction contained 8 bases not matched to a gene. CDR3 length: 16 residues. This clonotype has only a few counts.

The TCR originated in a human donor who donated a stem cell graft to a child with acute myeloid leukemia. The chain is built from TRBV27 and TRBJ2-3, with 11 positions matching TRBD2. The sample was PBMCs from the stem cell graft donor, taken from the stem cell graft. DNA for the CDR3: TGTGCCAGCAGCCGTATAGCGGGGGGGCGAACAGATACGCAGTATTTT. This gives the protein CASSRIAGGRTDTQYF.